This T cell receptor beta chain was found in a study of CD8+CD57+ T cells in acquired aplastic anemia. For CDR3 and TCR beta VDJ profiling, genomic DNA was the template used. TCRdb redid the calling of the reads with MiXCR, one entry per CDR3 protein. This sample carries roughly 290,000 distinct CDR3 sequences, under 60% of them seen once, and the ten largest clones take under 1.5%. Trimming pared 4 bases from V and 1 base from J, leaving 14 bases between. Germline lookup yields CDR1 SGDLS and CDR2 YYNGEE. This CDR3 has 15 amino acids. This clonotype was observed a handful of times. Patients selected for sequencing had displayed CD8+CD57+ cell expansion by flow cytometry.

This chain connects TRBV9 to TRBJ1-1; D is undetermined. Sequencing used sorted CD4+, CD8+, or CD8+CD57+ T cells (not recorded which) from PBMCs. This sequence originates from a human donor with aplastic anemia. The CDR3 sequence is CASSMKRGRNTEAFF. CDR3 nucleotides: TGTGCCAGCAGCATGAAGAGAGGACGGAACACTGAAGCTTTCTTT.